The 22 T cell receptor beta chains below come from one sample, sequenced in a study of Ad26.COV2.S vaccination and SARS-CoV-2 variants (dated by TCRdb to about 2021). The sample's treatment or condition, from its label and the paper: approximately 18 received Ad26.COV2.S at low or high dose, single or two shots; about 5 received placebo; per-sample allocation not given. For vaccine and placebo recipients, repertoires were sequenced using samples collected on day 63 after the first injection. Library method: the immunoSEQ multiplex PCR assay. Held by TCRdb, this immuneACCESS table contains in-frame sequences only and omits some clones. Under half of the omission traces to an unresolved V gene where checked; the cause of the rest is unknown. Within this sample are 300,000 to 400,000 clones, with roughly 89% of them counted one time only. The ten largest clonotypes hold around 5% of the sample. The starting material was peripheral blood, obtained in a trial of Ad26.COV2.S vaccine versus placebo. The receptors originated from a person aged 18-60 years who received the Ad26.COV2.S COVID-19 vaccine or a placebo.

The J gene is TRBJ1-2, the V gene TRBV5-1; a possible D gene is TRBD1 (6 bases). The ends were cut back, 4 bases at V and 8 bases at J, with 18 bases in the middle. CDR1 SGHRS and CDR2 YFSETQ come from the germline V gene. The CDR3 consists of 14 residues. CDR3 region: CASSIEFTGHGYTF. The DNA for the CDR3 is TGCGCCAGCAGCATAGAGTTCACAGGGCACGGCTACACCTTC.

The CDR3 here is CASSIKTKGNYGYTF. The CDR3 DNA sequence: TGTGCCAGTAGTATCAAAACTAAGGGCAACTATGGCTACACCTTC. The chain carries TRBV19 and TRBJ1-2; D not resolved. Germline CDR1 reads LNHDA; CDR2 reads SQIVND (reference sequence). There are 15 residues in the CDR3. Trimming removed 3 bases from V and 2 bases from J, with 13 bases in between.

The CDR3 loop is CASSRGIPQETQYF. CDR3 bases: TGTGCCAGCAGCCGAGGGATACCACAAGAGACCCAGTACTTC. The rearrangement uses TRBV5-6 and TRBJ2-5, with D possibly being TRBD2 (5 bases). The V gene's germline CDR1 is SGHDT and CDR2 YYEEEE. V lost 4 bases to trimming and J lost 2 bases, with 12 bases between them. This CDR3 is built from 14 residues.

This clone was observed a few times. The CDR3 nucleotides are TGTGCCAGCAGTTACACAACGACCCAGGAGCAGTTCTTC. Translated, it gives CASSYTTTQEQFF. The chain carries TRBV6-5 and TRBJ2-1; no definite D call. Trimming took 2 bases from V and 10 from J, leaving 12 bases between them. The CDR3 totals 13 residues. The germline gives CDR1 MNHEY, CDR2 SVGAGI.

The chain combines TRBV29-1 with TRBJ2-7; D is tentatively TRBD1 or TRBD2 (5 bases each). Germline loops: CDR1 SQVTM, CDR2 ANQGSEA. The CDR3 has 11 amino acids. V was pared by 5 bases and J by 6 bases, with 11 bases between. The CDR3: CSVSQGAEQYF. The CDR3 DNA sequence: TGCAGCGTTAGCCAGGGAGCCGAGCAGTACTTC.

J is TRBJ1-1 and V is TRBV15; D gene unclear. The CDR3 is 14 amino acids. Germline V gene sequence: CDR1 LNHNV, CDR2 YYDKDF (reference sequence). The V and J ends lost 4 bases and 2 bases respectively, with 11 bases between them. DNA of the CDR3: TGTGCCACCAGCAAAAGCGGCAGCAACACTGAAGCTTTCTTT. This codes for CATSKSGSNTEAFF. Combining the CDR3 with reference TRBV15 and TRBJ1-1 gives the whole variable domain DAMVIQNPRYQVTQFGKPVTLSCSQTLNHNVMYWYQQKSSQAPKLLFHYYDKDFNNEADTPDNFQSRRPNTSFCFLDIRSPGLGDTAMYLCATSKSGSNTEAFFGQGTRLTVV.

This clone was counted a single time. This chain links TRBV9 with TRBJ2-3; tentatively, D is TRBD1 or TRBD2 (6 bases each). The ends were cut back, 3 bases at V and 10 bases at J, with 15 bases in the middle. This CDR3 region has 13 residues. CDR1 and CDR2 (germline): SGDLS, YYNGEE. The CDR3 nucleotides are TGTGCCAGCAGCGATAGAAGTGGGGGGCCGCAGTATTTT. Amino acids: CASSDRSGGPQYF.

The J gene is TRBJ2-1, the V gene TRBV7-9; D is perhaps TRBD1 or TRBD2 (5 bases each). Trimming left V 4 bases short and J 2 bases short, with 12 bases between. The CDR3 length is 15 residues. The V gene's germline CDR1 is SEHNR and CDR2 FQNEAQ (reference sequence). CDR3 bases: TGTGCCAGCAGCTACCAGGGAGCCCCCTACAATGAGCAGTTCTTC. It is translated as CASSYQGAPYNEQFF.

The chain uses TRBV5-6 and TRBJ1-5, with D possibly TRBD1 on 5 matching bases. Germline CDR1 reads SGHDT; CDR2 reads YYEEEE. CDR3 length: 16 residues. The ends were cut back, 4 bases at V and 6 bases at J, with 20 bases in the middle. CDR3 coding DNA: TGTGCCAGCAGCCACAGGTCCTTTTTCTTGATTCAGCCCCAGCATTTT. The encoded protein is CASSHRSFFLIQPQHF.

This chain links TRBV10-3 with TRBJ1-5, with 11 bases matching TRBD1. J gave up 6 bases and V 2 bases, and 9 bases lay outside the gene matches. Germline values: CDR1 ENHRY, CDR2 SYGVKD. The CDR3 spans 17 residues. The DNA for the CDR3 is TGTGCCATCAGTGAGACGGGACAGGGGGACTCAGGTCAGCCCCAGCATTTT. It yields the protein CAISETGQGDSGQPQHF.

The chain employs TRBV5-6 and TRBJ2-7; D gene uncertain. The CDR3 is 15 amino acids. V shed 0 bases and J shed 2 bases, with 12 bases lying between them. The germline V gene has CDR1 SGHDT and CDR2 YYEEEE. The chain's CDR3 is CASSLVAGFAYEQYF. The CDR3, as DNA: TGTGCCAGCAGCTTGGTCGCCGGGTTCGCCTACGAGCAGTACTTC.

The chain is built from TRBV4-1 and TRBJ1-5; D might be TRBD1 (5 bases). The V gene lost 0 bases and the J gene lost 5 bases, with 11 bases spanning the gap. CDR1 is MGHRA, CDR2 YSYEKL, per germline. The CDR3 has 15 residues. The CDR3 DNA follows: TGCGCCAGCAGCCAAGAGGGAGCAGGGCATCAGCCCCAGCATTTT. Translation gives CASSQEGAGHQPQHF.

The rearrangement joins TRBV6-5 to TRBJ2-5; D may match TRBD1 or TRBD2 (7 bases each). Germline V lookup: CDR1 MNHEY, CDR2 SVGAGI. V was pared by 11 bases and J by 3 bases, with 16 bases between. The CDR3 contains 13 residues. This CDR3 reads CAGGRGPKETQYF. The DNA of the CDR3 is TGTGCCGGAGGGAGGGGGCCGAAAGAGACCCAGTACTTC.

The J gene is TRBJ2-3, the V gene TRBV2, with D hard to call. The length of the CDR3 is 15 residues. The germline V gene has CDR1 SNHLY and CDR2 FYNNEI. With 3 bases removed from V and 0 bases from J, the gap between germline ends came to 10 bases. CDR3 DNA sequence: TGTGCCAGCAGTGACCCTCTTACTAGCACAGATACGCAGTATTTT. It specifies CASSDPLTSTDTQYF.

The chain joins TRBV7-8 to TRBJ2-4; D remains ambiguous. The CDR3 contains 19 residues. Per the germline V gene, CDR1 is SGHVS and CDR2 is FQNEAQ. Trimming removed 5 bases from V and 2 bases from J, with 25 bases in between. The CDR3: CASSRLARVGPPSKNIQYF. The CDR3, as DNA: TGTGCCAGCAGCCGCTTGGCTAGGGTGGGCCCCCCGTCCAAAAACATTCAGTACTTC.

The rearrangement links TRBV10-3 to TRBJ2-5, with D perhaps matching TRBD1 or TRBD2 (5 bases each). The CDR3 has 15 amino acids. Per germline, CDR1 ENHRY and CDR2 SYGVKD. Deletions cut 0 bases from V and 5 bases from J, with 13 bases between. CDR3 sequence (DNA): TGTGCCATCAGTGAGTCTGGGGGAAGTGGGGAGACCCAGTACTTC. Its translation is CAISESGGSGETQYF.

The genes are TRBV7-9 and TRBJ2-3; 11 bases fit TRBD2. The CDR3 consists of 15 residues. Trimming removed 3 bases from V and 4 bases from J; junction bases left unmatched: 3. CDR1 is SEHNR and CDR2 is FQNEAQ in the germline V gene (reference sequence). The CDR3 spells CASSFSGGAPDTQYF. The CDR3 DNA reads TGTGCCAGCAGCTTTAGCGGGGGGGCCCCAGATACGCAGTATTTT.

This sequence joins TRBV29-1 and TRBJ1-1, with D perhaps TRBD1 (6 bases). CDR3 size: 13 residues. Trimming stripped 0 bases from V and 3 bases from J, with 8 bases between. Germline V CDR1 and CDR2: SQVTM, ANQGSEA. The CDR3 bases are TGCAGCGTTGAAGATGCAGGGGACACTGAAGCTTTCTTT. Encoded protein: CSVEDAGDTEAFF.

V and J are TRBV10-1 and TRBJ2-1, with D maybe TRBD2 (6 bases). The CDR3 contains 16 residues. Germline CDR1 reads WNHNN; CDR2 reads SYGVQD (reference sequence). V was clipped by 6 bases and J by 10 bases, with 25 bases between them. CDR3: CASSYKRDFGLTEQFF. CDR3 DNA: TGCGCCAGCAGCTACAAACGGGACTTTGGCCTTACCGAGCAGTTCTTC.

For this clone: Compared with germline, one end of the junction differs, possibly owing to a read error. V gene TRBV2 combines with J gene TRBJ2-2, with TRBD1 matching 11 bases. Germline CDR1 is SNHLY and CDR2 is FYNNEI. The CDR3 sequence is 17 residues long. The CDR3 is CASSKAPGQGDTGELFF. CDR3 in DNA: TGTGCCAGCAGTAAAGCTCCGGGACAGGGGGACACCGGGGAGCTGTTTTTT.

This clone was observed a single time. This sample also contains other DNA sequences that code for the same CDR3. The chain uses TRBV5-1 and TRBJ2-1; 9 positions agree with TRBD2. The CDR3 spans 15 residues. Losses at the gene ends were 2 bases for V and 7 bases for J; bases not matched to a gene: 7. Germline CDR1 and CDR2: SGHRS and YFSETQ. The CDR3, as DNA: TGCGCCAGCAGCTTAGGAGCTAGCGGGGCTAATGAGCAGTTCTTC. It specifies CASSLGASGANEQFF.

This clone appeared once. This chain uses TRBV2 with TRBJ2-1; no definite D call. Trimming left V 7 bases short and J 0 bases short, with 13 bases between. Germline lookup yields CDR1 SNHLY and CDR2 FYNNEI. The CDR3 is made up of 15 amino acids. The CDR3 here is CASTPSPSSYNEQFF. The CDR3 nucleotides read TGTGCCAGCACCCCTTCGCCTAGCTCCTACAATGAGCAGTTCTTC. Using reference TRBV2 and TRBJ2-1 for the parts outside the CDR3, the full variable domain is EPEVTQTPSHQVTQMGQEVILRCVPISNHLYFYWYRQILGQKVEFLVSFYNNEISEKSEIFDDQFSVERPDGSNFTLKIRSTKLEDSAMYFCASTPSPSSYNEQFFGPGTRLTVL.